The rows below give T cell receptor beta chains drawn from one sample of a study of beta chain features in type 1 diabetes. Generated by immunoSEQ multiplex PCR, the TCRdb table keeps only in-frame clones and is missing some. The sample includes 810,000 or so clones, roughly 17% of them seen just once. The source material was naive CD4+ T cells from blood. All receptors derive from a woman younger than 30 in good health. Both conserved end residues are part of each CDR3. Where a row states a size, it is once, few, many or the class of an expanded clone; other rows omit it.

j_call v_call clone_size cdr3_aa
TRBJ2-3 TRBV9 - CASSVAGGGTDTQYF
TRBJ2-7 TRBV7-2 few CASSTTGGPYEQYF
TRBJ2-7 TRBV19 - CASSMVGYEQYF
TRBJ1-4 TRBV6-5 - CASSYQASLREKLFF
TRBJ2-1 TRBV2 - CASSNSGGYNEQFF
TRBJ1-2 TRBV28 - CASRRGGGQYGYTF
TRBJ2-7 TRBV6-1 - CASRDRGAHEQYF
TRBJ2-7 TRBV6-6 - CASSSTVPSYEQYF
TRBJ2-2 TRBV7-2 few CASSLVFGSNTGELFF
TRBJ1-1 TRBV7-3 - CASSISTENTEAFF
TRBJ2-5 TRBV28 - CASNSPGQGTETQYF
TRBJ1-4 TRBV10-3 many CAISEATGGEKLFF
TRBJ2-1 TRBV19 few CASSPGQLSYNEQFF
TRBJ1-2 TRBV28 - CASSPGTGGWYGYTF
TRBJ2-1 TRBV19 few CASNSGSNNEQFF
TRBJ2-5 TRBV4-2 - CASSQEPGGGTQYF
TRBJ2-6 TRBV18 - CASSPASGANVLTF
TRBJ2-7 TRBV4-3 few CASSQGVRAPGYEQYF
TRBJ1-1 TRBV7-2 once CASSSEDRGQAFF
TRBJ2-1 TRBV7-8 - CAGGGFWANEQFF
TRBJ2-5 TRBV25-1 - CASSEFPTSGSQETQYF
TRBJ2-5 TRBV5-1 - CASSLTSGQETQYF
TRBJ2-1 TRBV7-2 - CASSLKGASYNEQFF